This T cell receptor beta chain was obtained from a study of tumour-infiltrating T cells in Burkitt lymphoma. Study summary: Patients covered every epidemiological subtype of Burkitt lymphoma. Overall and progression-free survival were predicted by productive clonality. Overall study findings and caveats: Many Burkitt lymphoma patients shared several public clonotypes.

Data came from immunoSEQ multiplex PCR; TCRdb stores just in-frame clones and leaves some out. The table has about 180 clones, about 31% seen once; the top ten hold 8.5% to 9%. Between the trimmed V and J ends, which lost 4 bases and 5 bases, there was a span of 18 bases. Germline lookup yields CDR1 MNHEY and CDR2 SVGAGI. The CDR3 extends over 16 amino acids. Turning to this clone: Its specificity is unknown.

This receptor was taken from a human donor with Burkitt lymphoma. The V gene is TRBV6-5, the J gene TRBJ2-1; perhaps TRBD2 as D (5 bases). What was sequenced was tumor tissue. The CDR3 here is CASSSHGAVRNNEQFF. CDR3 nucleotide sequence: TGTGCCAGCAGTTCCCACGGAGCGGTAAGGAACAATGAGCAGTTCTTC.